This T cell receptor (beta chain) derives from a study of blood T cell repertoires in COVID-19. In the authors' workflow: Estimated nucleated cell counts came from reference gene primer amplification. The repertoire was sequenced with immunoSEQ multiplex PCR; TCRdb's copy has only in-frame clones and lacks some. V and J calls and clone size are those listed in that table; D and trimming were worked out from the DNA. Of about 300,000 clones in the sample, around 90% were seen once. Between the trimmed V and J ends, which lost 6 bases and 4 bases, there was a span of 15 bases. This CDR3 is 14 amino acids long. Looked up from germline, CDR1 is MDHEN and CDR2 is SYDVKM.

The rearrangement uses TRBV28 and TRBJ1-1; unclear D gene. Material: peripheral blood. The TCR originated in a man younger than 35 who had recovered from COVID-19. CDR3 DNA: TGTGCCAGCAGCCGAGGGAGGGCGATCACTGAAGCTTTCTTT. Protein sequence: CASSRGRAITEAFF.